The 29 T cell receptor beta chains below come from one sample, sequenced in a study of shared clonotypes between healthy human individuals. Generated by immunoSEQ multiplex PCR, the TCRdb table keeps only in-frame clones and is missing some. The sample holds around 2.1 million clones; approximately 94% are singletons and the top ten take more than 0.1%. The sample consisted of naive CD4+ T cells sorted from blood. The subset was: CD45RA+ positively selected. The receptors shown here come from a man aged 18 to 29 in good health.

The chain combines TRBV6-6 with TRBJ1-4; D unclear. V lost 7 bases and J 5 bases, leaving 17 bases between the germline ends. This CDR3 comprises 15 residues. The V gene's germline CDR1 is MNHNY and CDR2 SVGAGI (reference sequence). CDR3 sequence (DNA): TGTGCCAGCACCCTGGGGTACAGTGGGAATGAAAAACTGTTTTTT. Protein product: CASTLGYSGNEKLFF.

This clone occurred once. This rearrangement joins TRBV6-1 to TRBJ2-6, with D uncertain. V dropped 0 bases and J dropped 0 bases, with 3 bases sitting between them. CDR3 size: 15 residues. CDR1 is MNHNS and CDR2 is SASEGT in the germline V gene. The CDR3 region is CASSEADSGANVLTF. The CDR3 nucleotides read TGTGCCAGCAGTGAAGCAGACTCTGGGGCCAACGTCCTGACTTTC.

The chain joins TRBV18 to TRBJ2-7; no definite D call. V was shortened by 6 bases and J by 2 bases, with 11 bases between the two germline ends. This CDR3 spans 13 amino acids. In germline, CDR1 is KGHSH, CDR2 LQKENI. The CDR3 is CASSQLITYEQYF. The CDR3 nucleotides are TGTGCCAGCTCCCAACTTATTACCTACGAGCAGTACTTC.

The chain links TRBV4-1 to TRBJ2-7, with 14 bases that match TRBD2. The trim removed 4 bases at V and 1 base at J, leaving 6 bases unmatched. Germline V gives CDR1 MGHRA, CDR2 YSYEKL. The length of the CDR3 is 17 residues. The chain's CDR3 is CASSLGLAGVGSYEQYF. The DNA of the CDR3 is TGCGCCAGCAGCCTGGGACTAGCGGGAGTTGGATCCTACGAGCAGTACTTC.

The rearrangement joins TRBV29-1 to TRBJ2-2; D uncertain. The CDR3 sequence is 12 residues long. Trimming pared 2 bases from V and 4 bases from J, leaving 5 bases between. The V gene's germline CDR1 is SQVTM and CDR2 ANQGSEA. DNA of the CDR3: TGCAGCGTTGAATACTTCACCGGGGAGCTGTTTTTT. As protein: CSVEYFTGELFF.

The V and J genes are TRBV7-2 and TRBJ2-3, with 8 bases that match TRBD2. Germline V CDR1 and CDR2: SGHTA, FQGNSA. This CDR3 spans 15 amino acids. Losses at the gene ends were 5 bases for V and 2 bases for J; bases not matched to a gene: 6. CDR3 loop: CASSHRGGLTDTQYF. Here the CDR3 DNA reads TGTGCCAGCAGCCACCGGGGGGGCCTCACAGATACGCAGTATTTT.

The chain couples TRBV2 to TRBJ1-1; D gene uncertain. The CDR3 sequence is 13 residues long. Between the trimmed V and J ends, which lost 7 bases and 6 bases, there was a span of 15 bases. Per the germline V gene, CDR1 is SNHLY and CDR2 is FYNNEI. In nucleotides, the CDR3 is TGTGCCAGCAAATTCGCGGGGAGGGCTGAAGCTTTCTTT. It translates to CASKFAGRAEAFF.

V usage is TRBV18 and J usage is TRBJ1-1; maybe TRBD1 (5 bases). Germline CDR1 and CDR2: KGHSH and LQKENI. V lost 2 bases, J lost 5 bases, and 15 bases lay in between. The CDR3 runs 15 residues. Here the CDR3 DNA reads TGTGCCAGCTCACCAGTTGTCGAGGGGAGTACTGAAGCTTTCTTT. Translating it yields CASSPVVEGSTEAFF. Complete variable domain (other parts from reference TRBV18 and TRBJ1-1): NAGVMQNPRHLVRRRGQEARLRCSPMKGHSHVYWYRQLPEEGLKFMVYLQKENIIDESGMPKERFSAEFPKEGPSILRIQQVVRGDSAAYFCASSPVVEGSTEAFFGQGTRLTVV.

For the CDR3, the DNA is TGCGCCAGCAGCTTGGTCGGGACTAGGGGAGGCGATGAGCAGTTCTTC. Protein: CASSLVGTRGGDEQFF. The J gene is TRBJ2-1, the V gene TRBV5-1, with 8 bases identical to TRBD2. Germline CDR1 reads SGHRS; CDR2 reads YFSETQ. V lost 0 bases to trimming and J lost 8 bases; unmatched junction nucleotides: 10. This CDR3 comprises 16 residues.

The CDR3 is CASGTDMNTEAFF. As DNA, the CDR3 is TGTGCCAGCGGGACGGACATGAACACTGAAGCTTTCTTT. The chain joins TRBV2 to TRBJ1-1; TRBD1 might be the D (5 bases). CDR1 and CDR2 from the germline V gene are SNHLY and FYNNEI. The CDR3 runs 13 residues. Trimming removed 8 bases at V and 0 bases at J, with 10 bases between. Full variable domain (rest looked up from reference TRBV2 and TRBJ1-1): EPEVTQTPSHQVTQMGQEVILRCVPISNHLYFYWYRQILGQKVEFLVSFYNNEISEKSEIFDDQFSVERPDGSNFTLKIRSTKLEDSAMYFCASGTDMNTEAFFGQGTRLTVV.

On this clone itself: Other DNA sequences from this sample encode an identical CDR3 as well. CDR3 sequence (DNA): TGTGCCAGCAGTTACGGGAGCGGGAGCTCCTACAATGAGCAGTTCTTC. This translates into CASSYGSGSSYNEQFF. This rearrangement joins TRBV6-5 to TRBJ2-1, with TRBD2 identical over 8 bases. Germline V lookup: CDR1 MNHEY, CDR2 SVGAGI. The junction had 3 bases not matched to a gene; V was cut back by 2 bases and J by 0 bases. The CDR3 runs to 16 residues.

This chain joins TRBV5-4 and TRBJ2-1; D is uncertain. Deletions cut 0 bases from V and 0 bases from J, with 7 bases between. Germline CDR1 SGHNT, CDR2 YYREEE (reference sequence). This CDR3 is built from 15 residues. The DNA of the CDR3 is TGTGCCAGCAGCTTGGAGTCGAGCTCCTACAATGAGCAGTTCTTC. This translates into CASSLESSSYNEQFF. Complete variable domain (other parts from reference TRBV5-4 and TRBJ2-1): ETGVTQSPTHLIKTRGQQVTLRCSSQSGHNTVSWYQQALGQGPQFIFQYYREEENGRGNFPPRFSGLQFPNYSSELNVNALELDDSALYLCASSLESSSYNEQFFGPGTRLTVL.

As regards this clone: The identical CDR3 is also encoded by other nucleotide sequences in the sample. The chain recombines TRBV2 with TRBJ1-6; D unclear. Germline CDR1 reads SNHLY; CDR2 reads FYNNEI. This CDR3 has 15 amino acids. The ends were cut back, 3 bases at V and 0 bases at J, with 6 bases in the middle. CDR3 sequence reads: CASSEASSYNSPLHF. Written as DNA, the CDR3 is TGTGCCAGCAGTGAGGCAAGCTCCTATAATTCACCCCTCCACTTT.

This sequence joins TRBV5-4 and TRBJ1-2; D remains unclear. This CDR3 has 16 amino acids. V gave up 0 bases and J gave up 2 bases, with 14 bases separating them. Germline V gives CDR1 SGHNT, CDR2 YYREEE (reference sequence). CDR3 sequence (DNA): TGTGCCAGCAGCTTGGGTGGGGTGGGCCAGAACTATGGCTACACCTTC. Its translation is CASSLGGVGQNYGYTF. Supplemented by reference TRBV5-4 and TRBJ1-2, the full variable domain reads ETGVTQSPTHLIKTRGQQVTLRCSSQSGHNTVSWYQQALGQGPQFIFQYYREEENGRGNFPPRFSGLQFPNYSSELNVNALELDDSALYLCASSLGGVGQNYGYTFGSGTRLTVV.

CDR3 DNA sequence: TGTGCCAGCAGCTTAAAGCGGGGGGCTTCAGATACGCAGTATTTT. It yields the protein CASSLKRGASDTQYF. The chain uses TRBV5-4 and TRBJ2-3; 9 positions match TRBD2. This CDR3 has 15 amino acids. With V trimmed by 2 bases and J by 4 bases, 5 bases remained unmatched. The germline CDR1 and CDR2 sequences are SGHNT and YYREEE (reference sequence).

V is TRBV2 and J is TRBJ2-7; weak D call: TRBD2 (5 bases). V lost 6 bases to trimming and J lost 7 bases, with 13 bases between them. Germline V CDR1 and CDR2: SNHLY, FYNNEI. CDR3 length: 12 amino acids. The CDR3 sequence: CASREREREQYF. The CDR3 region has the DNA TGTGCCAGCAGGGAGAGGGAGAGGGAGCAGTACTTC.

As for this clone: Within the sample, other DNA sequences also encode this same CDR3. The chain recombines TRBV5-1 with TRBJ2-7; D tentatively reads TRBD1 or TRBD2 (6 bases each). Trimming shortened V by 4 bases and J by 3 bases, and 11 bases separated the two germline ends. CDR3 size: 13 residues. Germline V gene data show CDR1 as SGHRS and CDR2 as YFSETQ. This chain's CDR3 is CASSTGGGYEQYF. As DNA, the CDR3 is TGCGCCAGCAGCACCGGAGGGGGCTACGAGCAGTACTTC. The full variable domain, rest sourced from reference TRBV5-1 and TRBJ2-7, is KAGVTQTPRYLIKTRGQQVTLSCSPISGHRSVSWYQQTPGQGLQFLFEYFSETQRNKGNFPGRFSGRQFSNSRSEMNVSTLELGDSALYLCASSTGGGYEQYFGPGTRLTVT.

The chain uses TRBV4-1 and TRBJ2-3; D remains unclear. Germline CDR1 reads MGHRA; CDR2 reads YSYEKL. V lost 1 base, J lost 2 bases, and 13 bases lay in between. This CDR3 region has 16 residues. This chain's CDR3 is CASSQVGTEDTDTQYF. The DNA of the CDR3 is TGCGCCAGCAGCCAAGTTGGAACAGAAGACACAGATACGCAGTATTTT.

The sample holds one count of this clone. The chain has TRBV5-1 and TRBJ2-5; D perhaps matches TRBD2 (7 bases). V was cut by 2 bases and J by 2 bases, with 10 bases left in between. The CDR3 is 14 amino acids. CDR1 and CDR2 from the germline V gene are SGHRS and YFSETQ. The CDR3 DNA sequence: TGCGCCAGCAGCTTCGAGGGGGGGCAAGAGACCCAGTACTTC. It translates to CASSFEGGQETQYF.

V and J are TRBV7-9 and TRBJ2-3; D unclear. Trimming cost V 3 bases and J 2 bases, with 9 bases left between them. Germline V gives CDR1 SEHNR, CDR2 FQNEAQ (reference sequence). The CDR3 consists of 14 residues. This chain's CDR3 is CASSFAGPTDTQYF. CDR3 DNA: TGTGCCAGCAGCTTCGCCGGACCCACAGATACGCAGTATTTT.

The V gene is TRBV29-1, the J gene TRBJ2-7; D unclear. The CDR3 is made up of 12 amino acids. V was pared by 4 bases and J by 3 bases, with 10 bases between. From germline, CDR1 is SQVTM and CDR2 ANQGSEA. This CDR3 is CSVAVRVYEQYF. In DNA form, the CDR3 reads TGCAGCGTTGCGGTACGGGTCTACGAGCAGTACTTC.

This chain links TRBV30 with TRBJ2-6; 7 bases line up with TRBD1. The CDR3 is 17 residues long. With 2 bases clipped from V and 0 bases from J, the junction kept 7 bases outside the gene matches. Germline CDR1 reads GTSNPN; CDR2 reads SVGIG (reference sequence). This CDR3 reads CAWSTQGVSSGANVLTF. For the CDR3, the DNA is TGTGCCTGGAGTACCCAGGGGGTGAGCTCTGGGGCCAACGTCCTGACTTTC.

The chain combines TRBV10-3 with TRBJ1-1, with a possible D match to TRBD1 (5 bases). This CDR3 contains 16 residues. In germline, CDR1 is ENHRY, CDR2 SYGVKD. Trimming pared 3 bases from V and 0 bases from J, leaving 14 bases between. In DNA, the CDR3 is TGTGCCATCAGTGAATTTCTGGGGGTGATGAACACTGAAGCTTTCTTT. It specifies CAISEFLGVMNTEAFF.

The chain has TRBV28 and TRBJ2-1; tentatively, D is TRBD1 (5 bases). In germline, CDR1 is MDHEN, CDR2 SYDVKM. V was cut by 3 bases and J by 6 bases, with 9 bases left in between. This CDR3 contains 13 residues. CDR3 coding DNA: TGTGCCAGCAGTTTGGACACTCCCAATGAGCAGTTCTTC. Translated, it gives CASSLDTPNEQFF.

V gene TRBV30 combines with J gene TRBJ2-7; D unclear. With 2 bases removed from V and 7 bases from J, the gap between germline ends came to 18 bases. The CDR3 loop spans 14 amino acids. Germline V lookup: CDR1 GTSNPN, CDR2 SVGIG (reference sequence). The CDR3 region has the DNA TGTGCCTGGAGTAGGTTACGGGCCGTAGGGGAGCAGTACTTC. Translation gives CAWSRLRAVGEQYF.

The chain uses TRBV7-9 and TRBJ1-1; tentatively, D is TRBD1 (6 bases). The germline V gene encodes CDR1 SEHNR and CDR2 FQNEAQ (reference sequence). The CDR3 spans 13 residues. V was cut by 2 bases and J by 6 bases, with 10 bases left in between. CDR3 sequence reads: CASSLSGAAEAFF. CDR3 in DNA: TGTGCCAGCAGCTTATCAGGGGCGGCTGAAGCTTTCTTT.

With regard to this clone: The sample holds other DNA sequences that translate to the same CDR3. The V and J genes are TRBV6-1 and TRBJ1-1, with TRBD1 identical over 8 bases. CDR1 and CDR2 (germline): MNHNS, SASEGT. V was pared by 4 bases and J by 2 bases, with 3 bases of the junction left unmatched. The CDR3 is 14 residues long. The CDR3 coding sequence is TGTGCCAGCAGTGGAACAGGGGGTAACACTGAAGCTTTCTTT. Protein sequence: CASSGTGGNTEAFF.

V is TRBV27 and J is TRBJ1-2; D possibly corresponds to TRBD1 (5 bases). Trimming shortened V by 2 bases and J by 6 bases, and 13 bases separated the two germline ends. The length of the CDR3 is 14 residues. Germline CDR1 MNHEY, CDR2 SMNVEV (reference sequence). CDR3 coding DNA: TGTGCCAGCAGTTTACGGGCAGGGAGGGATGGCTACACCTTC. As protein: CASSLRAGRDGYTF.

V gene TRBV4-2 combines with J gene TRBJ2-3; tentatively, D is TRBD2 (6 bases). The germline V and J ends were trimmed by 11 bases and 6 bases, with 12 bases remaining between them. The germline CDR1 and CDR2 sequences are LGHNA and YNFKEQ. The CDR3 totals 11 residues. The CDR3 loop is CAAGGGDTQYF. The CDR3, as DNA: TGTGCCGCCGGGGGTGGGGATACGCAGTATTTT.